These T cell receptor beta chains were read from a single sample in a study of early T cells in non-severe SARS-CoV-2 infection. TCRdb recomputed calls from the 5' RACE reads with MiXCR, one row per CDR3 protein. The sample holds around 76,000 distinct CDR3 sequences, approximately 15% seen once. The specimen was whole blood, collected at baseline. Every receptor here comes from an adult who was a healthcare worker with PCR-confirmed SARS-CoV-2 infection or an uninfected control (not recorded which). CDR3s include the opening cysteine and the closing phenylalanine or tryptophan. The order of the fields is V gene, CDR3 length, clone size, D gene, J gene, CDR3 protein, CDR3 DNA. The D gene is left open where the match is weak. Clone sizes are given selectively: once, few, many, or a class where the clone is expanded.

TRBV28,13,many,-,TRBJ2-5,CASSLRDQETQYF,TGTGCCAGCAGTCTCCGCGACCAAGAGACCCAGTACTTC
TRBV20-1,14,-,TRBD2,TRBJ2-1,CSAPRLAGYNEQFF,TGCAGTGCTCCCAGACTAGCGGGTTACAATGAGCAGTTCTTC
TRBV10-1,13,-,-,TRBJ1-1,CASSVSGNTEAFF,TGCGCCAGCAGTGTATCAGGGAACACTGAAGCTTTCTTT
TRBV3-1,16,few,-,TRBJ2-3,CASSLSRLGSTDTQYF,TGTGCCAGCAGCCTCTCAAGGTTGGGGAGCACAGATACGCAGTATTTT
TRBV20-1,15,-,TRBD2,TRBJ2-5,CSASSGRGHQETQYF,TGCAGTGCTAGTAGCGGGAGGGGACATCAAGAGACCCAGTACTTC
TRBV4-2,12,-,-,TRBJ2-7,CASSQDLYEQYF,TGTGCCAGCAGCCAAGATCTCTACGAGCAGTACTTC
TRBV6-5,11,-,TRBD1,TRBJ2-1,CASQGANEQFF,TGTGCCAGTCAGGGGGCCAATGAGCAGTTCTTC
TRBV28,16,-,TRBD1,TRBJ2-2,CASSPQNRGRTGELFF,TGTGCCAGCAGCCCCCAGAACAGGGGACGCACCGGGGAGCTGTTTTTT
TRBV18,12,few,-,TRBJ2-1,CASSPGGREQFF,TGTGCCAGCTCACCAGGAGGGAGAGAGCAGTTCTTC
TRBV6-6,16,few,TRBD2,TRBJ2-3,CASSRLAGVRTDTQYF,TGTGCCAGCAGTAGACTAGCGGGAGTTCGGACAGATACGCAGTATTTT
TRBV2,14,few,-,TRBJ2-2,CASNRLLNTGELFF,TGTGCCAGCAATCGACTTTTGAACACCGGGGAGCTGTTTTTT
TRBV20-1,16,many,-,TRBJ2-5,CSAPVPSTGLAETQYF,TGCAGTGCTCCCGTCCCCTCCACGGGACTGGCGGAGACCCAGTACTTC
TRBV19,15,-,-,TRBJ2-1,CASSISLGSYNEQFF,TGTGCCAGTAGTATTTCATTGGGCTCCTACAATGAGCAGTTCTTC
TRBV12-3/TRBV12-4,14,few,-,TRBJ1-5,CASSPGTSNQPQHF,TGTGCCAGCAGTCCCGGGACTAGCAATCAGCCCCAGCATTTT
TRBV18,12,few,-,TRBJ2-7,CASSERIGEQYF,TGTGCCAGCTCGGAGAGGATCGGCGAGCAGTACTTC
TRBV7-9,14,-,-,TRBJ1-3,CASSFGAVGNTIYF,TGTGCCAGCAGCTTTGGGGCGGTTGGAAACACCATATATTTT
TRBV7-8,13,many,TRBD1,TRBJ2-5,CASSWDRGETQYF,TGTGCCAGCAGCTGGGACAGGGGGGAGACCCAGTACTTC
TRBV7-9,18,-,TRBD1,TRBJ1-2,CASSSSTNRDRSNYGYTF,TGTGCCAGCAGCTCCTCCACGAATCGGGACAGGTCGAACTATGGCTACACCTTC
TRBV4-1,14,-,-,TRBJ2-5,CASSQDLSQETQYF,TGCGCCAGCAGCCAAGATCTCTCTCAAGAGACCCAGTACTTC
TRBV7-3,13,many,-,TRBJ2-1,CASSLSRVGEQFF,TGTGCCAGCAGCTTATCACGAGTGGGTGAGCAGTTCTTC